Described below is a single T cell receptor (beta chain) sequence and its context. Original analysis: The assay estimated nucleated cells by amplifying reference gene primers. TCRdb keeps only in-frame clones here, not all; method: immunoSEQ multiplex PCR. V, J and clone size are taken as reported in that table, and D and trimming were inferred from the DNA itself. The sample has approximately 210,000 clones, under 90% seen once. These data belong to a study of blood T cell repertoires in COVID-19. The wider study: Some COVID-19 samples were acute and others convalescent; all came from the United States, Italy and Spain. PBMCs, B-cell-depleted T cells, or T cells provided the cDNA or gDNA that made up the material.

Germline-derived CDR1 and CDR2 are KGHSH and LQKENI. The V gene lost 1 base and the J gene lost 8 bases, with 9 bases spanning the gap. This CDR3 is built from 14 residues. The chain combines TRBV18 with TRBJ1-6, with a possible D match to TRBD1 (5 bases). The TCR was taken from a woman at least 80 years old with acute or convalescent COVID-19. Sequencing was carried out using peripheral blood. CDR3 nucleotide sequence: TGTGCCAGCTCACCACGGGGGGAGCATTCACCCCTCCACTTT. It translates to CASSPRGEHSPLHF.